The 11 T cell receptor beta chains below come from one sample, sequenced in a study of neoadjuvant anti-PD-1 for oral cavity cancer. Generated by immunoSEQ multiplex PCR, the TCRdb table keeps only in-frame clones and is missing some. The data show over 11,000 clones, less than 85% seen once. The material was PBMCs, obtained before nivolumab (anti-PD-1) treatment. The receptors come from a person aged 35 to 85 with oral cavity squamous cell carcinoma.

The chain links TRBV11-2 to TRBJ1-1, with D uncertain. Germline CDR1 and CDR2: SGHAT and FQNNGV. The CDR3 is 16 residues long. The V gene lost 5 bases and the J gene lost 0 bases, with 16 bases spanning the gap. CDR3 protein: CASSIPLGRVNTEAFF. The CDR3 region has the DNA TGTGCCAGCAGCATTCCCTTGGGTCGGGTGAACACTGAAGCTTTCTTT.

V gene TRBV9 combines with J gene TRBJ2-7; TRBD1 matches at 9 bases. There are 15 residues in the CDR3. Per germline, CDR1 SGDLS and CDR2 YYNGEE. Losses at the gene ends were 3 bases for V and 2 bases for J; bases not matched to a gene: 6. In DNA, the CDR3 is TGTGCCAGCAGCGCATTTGGACAGGGGACCTACGAGCAGTACTTC. It is translated as CASSAFGQGTYEQYF.

The rearrangement joins TRBV10-3 to TRBJ2-7; 9 nucleotides agree with TRBD1. Germline V gene lookup returns CDR1 ENHRY and CDR2 SYGVKD. This CDR3 is built from 17 residues. V trimming: 0 bases; J trimming: 5 bases; junction bases outside the gene matches: 11. CDR3 in DNA: TGTGCCATCAGTGAGTCGCACCCGACAGGGGGAAGGGACGAGCAGTACTTC. Its protein is CAISESHPTGGRDEQYF.

The chain links TRBV7-8 to TRBJ2-7; 8 bases map to TRBD2. Germline CDR1 is SGHVS and CDR2 is FQNEAQ. V shed 5 bases and J 3 bases; nucleotides not matched to a gene: 3. This CDR3 has 13 amino acids. For the CDR3, the DNA is TGTGCCAGCAGCCCCGGGACTAGCTACGAGCAGTACTTC. It encodes CASSPGTSYEQYF.

The rearrangement joins TRBV10-3 to TRBJ2-7; no clear D gene. CDR1 and CDR2 from the germline V gene are ENHRY and SYGVKD. The ends were cut back, 5 bases at V and 0 bases at J, with 8 bases in the middle. The CDR3 loop spans 13 amino acids. The CDR3 loop reads CAISPLASYEQYF. As DNA, the CDR3 is TGTGCCATCAGTCCGTTGGCCTCCTACGAGCAGTACTTC.

The chain recombines TRBV5-1 with TRBJ1-1; 10 positions agree with TRBD1. This CDR3 has 14 amino acids. Trimming at V came to 3 bases and at J to 5 bases, leaving 4 bases not matched to a gene. The germline gives CDR1 SGHRS, CDR2 YFSETQ. The CDR3 sequence is CASSSRTGGTEAFF. CDR3 in DNA: TGCGCCAGCAGCTCCCGGACAGGGGGAACTGAAGCTTTCTTT.

CDR3 in DNA: TGTGCCACCCTGGAGCTTTCGAGCTACACCTTC. It specifies CATLELSSYTF. The rearrangement uses TRBV6-1 and TRBJ1-2; D ambiguous. The V gene lost 10 bases and the J gene lost 9 bases, with 15 bases spanning the gap. CDR3 length: 11 residues. Germline V CDR1 and CDR2: MNHNS, SASEGT.

The CDR3 protein is CATSPSGSSYNSPLHF. CDR3 coding DNA: TGTGCCACCAGCCCCTCGGGGAGCTCCTATAATTCACCCCTCCACTTT. The chain links TRBV15 to TRBJ1-6; no clear D gene. The CDR3 spans 16 residues. Germline loops: CDR1 LNHNV, CDR2 YYDKDF (reference sequence). Trimming left V 5 bases short and J 0 bases short, with 11 bases between.

The CDR3: CASSYGRGSTEAFF. CDR3 nucleotides: TGCGCCAGCAGCTACGGCAGGGGTTCGACTGAAGCTTTCTTT. V and J are TRBV5-1 and TRBJ1-1; D might be TRBD1 (6 bases). Germline V gene sequence: CDR1 SGHRS, CDR2 YFSETQ. V dropped 3 bases and J dropped 5 bases, with 14 bases sitting between them. The CDR3 is 14 amino acids.

The chain is built from TRBV9 and TRBJ2-3; 13 bases map to TRBD2. CDR3 size: 14 residues. Germline values: CDR1 SGDLS, CDR2 YYNGEE. V lost 2 bases, J lost 9 bases, and 3 bases stayed unmatched. CDR3 loop: CASSVGTSGTTQYF. The CDR3, as DNA: TGTGCCAGCAGCGTGGGGACTAGCGGGACGACGCAGTATTTT.

V and J are TRBV4-2 and TRBJ2-6; D may be TRBD1 (5 bases). The CDR3 is 18 residues long. The germline V and J ends were trimmed by 6 bases and 1 base, with 19 bases remaining between them. Looked up from germline, CDR1 is LGHNA and CDR2 is YNFKEQ. CDR3 in amino acids: CASSLFPQSGSGANVLTF. DNA of the CDR3: TGTGCCAGCAGTCTTTTCCCCCAATCAGGGTCTGGGGCCAACGTCCTGACTTTC.